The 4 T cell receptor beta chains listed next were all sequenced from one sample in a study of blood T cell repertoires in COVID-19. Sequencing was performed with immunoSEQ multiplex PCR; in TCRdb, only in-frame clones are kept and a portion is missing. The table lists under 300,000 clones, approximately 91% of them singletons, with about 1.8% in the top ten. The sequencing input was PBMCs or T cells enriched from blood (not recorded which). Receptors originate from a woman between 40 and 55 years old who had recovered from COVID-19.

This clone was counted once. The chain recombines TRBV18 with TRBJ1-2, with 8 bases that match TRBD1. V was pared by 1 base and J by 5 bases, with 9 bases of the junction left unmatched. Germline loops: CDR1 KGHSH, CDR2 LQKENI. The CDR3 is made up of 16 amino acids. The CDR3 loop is CASSPQAGQGLYGYTF. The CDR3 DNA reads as TGTGCCAGCTCACCACAGGCCGGACAGGGACTATATGGCTACACCTTC.

The CDR3: CASSSTTISGNTIYF. The CDR3 nucleotides are TGTGCCAGCAGCTCTACGACAATCTCTGGAAACACCATATATTTT. This rearrangement joins TRBV7-9 to TRBJ1-3; D gene uncertain. Germline V gene lookup returns CDR1 SEHNR and CDR2 FQNEAQ (reference sequence). V was clipped by 4 bases and J by 0 bases, with 10 bases between them. The CDR3 covers 15 residues.

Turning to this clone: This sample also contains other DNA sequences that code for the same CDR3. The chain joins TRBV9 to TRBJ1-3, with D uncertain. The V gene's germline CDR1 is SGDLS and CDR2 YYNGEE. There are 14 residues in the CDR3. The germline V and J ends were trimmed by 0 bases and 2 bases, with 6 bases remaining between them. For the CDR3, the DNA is TGTGCCAGCAGCGTAGCCGGAGCTGGAAACACCATATATTTT. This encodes CASSVAGAGNTIYF.

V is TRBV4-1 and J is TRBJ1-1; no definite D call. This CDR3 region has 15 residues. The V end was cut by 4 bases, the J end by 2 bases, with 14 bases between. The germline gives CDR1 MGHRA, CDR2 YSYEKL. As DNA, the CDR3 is TGCGCCAGCAGCCTAAAGACGAGGGTAAACACTGAAGCTTTCTTT. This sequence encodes CASSLKTRVNTEAFF.